The 9 T cell receptor beta chains listed next were all sequenced from one sample in a study of blood T cells in healthy people across ages. Together with a sample-barcoded 5' primer, a J-beta primer mix was included in a second PCR lasting roughly 7 to 11 cycles. TCRdb re-derived calls from the 5' RACE reads in MiXCR, one entry per CDR3 protein. The sample records about 280,000 distinct CDR3 sequences, 25% to 30% being singletons. The specimen sequenced was blood. These receptors originate from a woman in her seventies in good health.

The V gene is TRBV4-1, the J gene TRBJ1-5; no clear D gene. Germline-derived CDR1 and CDR2 are MGHRA and YSYEKL. V lost 0 bases, J lost 9 bases, and 9 bases lay in between. The CDR3 runs to 13 residues. The CDR3 loop is CASSQEGRLPQHF. CDR3 nucleotide sequence: TGCGCCAGCAGCCAAGAAGGGCGTCTGCCCCAGCATTTT.

This clonotype was counted between two and nine times. This chain's CDR3 is CSARADRANSPLHF. CDR3 nucleotides: TGCAGTGCTAGAGCGGACAGGGCGAATTCACCCCTCCACTTT. J is TRBJ1-6 and V is TRBV20-1, with 8 bases that match TRBD1. This CDR3 is 14 amino acids long. Germline V gene lookup returns CDR1 DFQATT and CDR2 SNEGSKA (reference sequence). V shed 1 base and J 7 bases; nucleotides not matched to a gene: 3.

V is TRBV12-3 or TRBV12-4 and J is TRBJ1-2; no firm D call. Trimming removed 1 base at V and 8 bases at J, with 8 bases between. This CDR3 is built from 12 residues. The CDR3 region has the DNA TGTGCCAGCAGTTTAGTCCAGGCCGGCTACACCTTC. This gives the protein CASSLVQAGYTF.

In its sample, this clonotype was seen a few times. CDR3 in amino acids: CAISQTQEEKLFF. In DNA, the CDR3 is TGTGCCATCAGCCAAACCCAGGAGGAAAAACTGTTTTTT. This chain connects TRBV10-3 to TRBJ1-4; D not resolved. From germline, CDR1 is ENHRY and CDR2 SYGVKD. V lost 6 bases and J lost 8, with 13 bases in between. The CDR3 is 13 residues long.

This clonotype showed up just a few times. This rearrangement joins TRBV5-1 to TRBJ2-3; no clear D. Trimming stripped 4 bases from V and 1 base from J, with 13 bases between. There are 15 residues in the CDR3. Per the germline V gene, CDR1 is SGHRS and CDR2 is YFSETQ. The CDR3 nucleotides read TGCGCCAGCAGCGCAGTCGATATGCGCACAGATACGCAGTATTTT. It specifies CASSAVDMRTDTQYF.

This clonotype was recorded at least ten times. This chain connects TRBV6-6 to TRBJ2-2; 12 nucleotides agree with TRBD1. J lost 7 bases, V lost 6 bases, and 15 bases had no gene match. Germline V gene data show CDR1 as MNHNY and CDR2 as SVGAGI (reference sequence). The CDR3 contains 18 residues. The CDR3 nucleotides read TGTGCCAGCAGACCCCCAGGAGGGACAGGGGGCGAAATCGGGGAGCTGTTTTTT. Protein sequence: CASRPPGGTGGEIGELFF.

There are many counts of this clonotype. The chain links TRBV5-1 to TRBJ2-1; D not resolved. The CDR3 loop spans 11 amino acids. Deletions cut 1 base from V and 9 bases from J, with 5 bases between. The germline CDR1 and CDR2 sequences are SGHRS and YFSETQ. The CDR3, as DNA: TGCGCCAGCAGCTTGTTAGGTGAGCAGTTCTTC. Translating it yields CASSLLGEQFF.

The chain couples TRBV7-2 to TRBJ2-3; the D gene is possibly TRBD2 (6 bases). Trimming removed 2 bases at V and 2 bases at J, with 11 bases between. The CDR3 extends over 15 amino acids. The germline CDR1 and CDR2 sequences are SGHTA and FQGNSA. CDR3 in amino acids: CASSLTRGVTDTQYF. CDR3 sequence (DNA): TGTGCCAGCAGCTTAACGCGCGGGGTCACAGATACGCAGTATTTT.

V and J are TRBV20-1 and TRBJ2-1; 14 nucleotides match TRBD2. CDR1 and CDR2 from the germline V gene are DFQATT and SNEGSKA (reference sequence). This CDR3 contains 14 residues. The J segment lost 9 bases and the V segment lost 5 bases, leaving 6 bases of the junction unmatched. The CDR3 is CSAGTSGSRGEQFF. CDR3 nucleotide sequence: TGCAGTGCTGGGACTAGCGGGAGCAGGGGTGAGCAGTTCTTC.